A selection of T cell receptor beta chains follows, all from one sample in a study of cytomegalovirus exposure and HLA in healthy donors. TCRdb keeps only in-frame clones here, not all; method: immunoSEQ multiplex PCR. The sample records some 110,000 clones, approximately 74% being singletons. The specimen was PBMCs. These receptor sequences come from a woman between 50 and 59 years old in good health and CMV-seropositive. CDR3s include the opening cysteine and the closing phenylalanine or tryptophan. D genes are given only for firm matches. The listing skips clone size in some rows; elsewhere it reads once, few, many or a size class.

d_call,clone_size,j_call,v_call,cdr3_length,cdr3_nt,cdr3_aa
.,once,TRBJ1-1,TRBV14,13,TGTGCCAGCAGTACTATTTTAAACACTGAAGCTTTCTTT,CASSTILNTEAFF
.,.,TRBJ2-2,TRBV19,15,TGTGCCAGTAAAGAGGGGGGGGCGAACACCGGGGAGCTGTTTTTT,CASKEGGANTGELFF
.,.,TRBJ2-3,TRBV29-1,14,TGCAGCGTTGAAGGGCAGGGTCGTCCAGATACGCAGTATTTT,CSVEGQGRPDTQYF
.,.,TRBJ2-1,TRBV5-5,13,TGTGCCAGCAGCGTAGCGGACTTCGGTGAGCAGTTCTTC,CASSVADFGEQFF
TRBD2,.,TRBJ2-7,TRBV4-3,19,TGCGCCAGCAGCCAAGATTGGGGACTAGCGGGGCTTAGCTCCTACGAGCAGTACTTC,CASSQDWGLAGLSSYEQYF
TRBD1,.,TRBJ2-2,TRBV7-9,15,TGTGCCAGCAGCTTAGCGACAGGGCGGACCGGGGAGCTGTTTTTT,CASSLATGRTGELFF
.,.,TRBJ1-4,TRBV5-4,14,TGTGCCAGCAGCCCCGGACTCGAGCAGGAAAAACTGTTTTTT,CASSPGLEQEKLFF
.,.,TRBJ2-7,TRBV7-2,12,TGTGCCAGCAGCTTAGACGGAGACGAGCAGTACTTC,CASSLDGDEQYF
.,.,TRBJ2-3,TRBV6-4,13,TGTGCCAGCAGCATATCACAGGCGGATACGCAGTATTTT,CASSISQADTQYF
.,.,TRBJ2-7,TRBV28,14,TGTGCCAGCAGGAGTGGCGGAGTCGATGTCGAGCAGTACTTC,CASRSGGVDVEQYF
TRBD2,.,TRBJ2-3,TRBV5-4,18,TGTGCCAGCAGCACGGGACTAGCGGGGGGAACTAGCACAGATACGCAGTATTTT,CASSTGLAGGTSTDTQYF
.,.,TRBJ1-3,TRBV11-2,12,TGTGCCAGCAGCTCGGAGGGTGACACCATATATTTT,CASSSEGDTIYF
.,.,TRBJ2-5,TRBV2,14,TGTGCCAGCAGTCGAGTACCAGGGGGGGAGACCCAGTACTTC,CASSRVPGGETQYF
.,.,TRBJ1-1,TRBV18,15,TGTGCCAGCTCACCACTCGGGACAACAAACACTGAAGCTTTCTTT,CASSPLGTTNTEAFF
.,few,TRBJ1-2,TRBV30,14,TGTGCCTGGAGTGTACTTTTACGAGGGAATGGCTACACCTTC,CAWSVLLRGNGYTF
TRBD1,once,TRBJ1-2,TRBV6-6,13,TGTGCCAGCAGGGGACAGGGAGACTATGGCTACACCTTC,CASRGQGDYGYTF
TRBD1,.,TRBJ2-7,TRBV10-3,14,TGTGCCATCAGCACAGGGGTCGTAGCCTACGAGCAGTACTTC,CAISTGVVAYEQYF
TRBD2,.,TRBJ2-2,TRBV5-4,16,TGTGCCAGCAGCTTGGCTAGCGGGACGGTAGGCGGGGAGCTGTTTTTT,CASSLASGTVGGELFF
TRBD1,few,TRBJ1-2,TRBV5-1,17,TGCGCCAGCAGCTTGGAGGTTCCGGGAGGGGGCGCAGATGGCTACACCTTC,CASSLEVPGGGADGYTF
TRBD1,.,TRBJ1-2,TRBV5-3,15,TGTGCCAGAAGCTCTTACAGGGGGCCGGACTATGGCTACACCTTC,CARSSYRGPDYGYTF
TRBD2,few,TRBJ2-7,TRBV30,14,TGTGCCTGGAGTTCACTAGCGGGTTCCTACGAGCAGTACTTC,CAWSSLAGSYEQYF
.,.,TRBJ2-2,TRBV29-1,14,TGCAGCGTTCGGGAACTGAGGGACACCGGGGAGCTGTTTTTT,CSVRELRDTGELFF
TRBD1,.,TRBJ2-7,TRBV9,15,TGTGCCAGCAGCGTAGGGGACAGGGGTAGAGACGAGCAGTACTTC,CASSVGDRGRDEQYF
TRBD2,.,TRBJ2-3,TRBV4-2,19,TGTGCCAGCAGCCCATTCCGGACTAGCGGGGGGTTGAGCACAGATACGCAGTATTTT,CASSPFRTSGGLSTDTQYF
.,.,TRBJ1-1,TRBV7-9,17,TGTGCCAGCAGCCCGCACTGGGGGGGCCGAGGGAACACTGAAGCTTTCTTT,CASSPHWGGRGNTEAFF
.,.,TRBJ2-6,TRBV5-4,16,TGTGCCAGCAGCCTTTGGGGAGGTTCCGGGGCCAACGTCCTGACTTTC,CASSLWGGSGANVLTF
TRBD1,.,TRBJ1-2,TRBV5-1,16,TGCGCCAGCAGCTTGGATCTCACAGACAGGGTCTATGGCTACACCTTC,CASSLDLTDRVYGYTF
.,.,TRBJ1-2,TRBV2,12,TGTGCCAGCAGCGCCTCGGGGAGTGGCTACACCTTC,CASSASGSGYTF
.,few,TRBJ1-2,TRBV2,13,TGTGCCAGCAGTGAGAGCCGGGACTTTGGCTACACCTTC,CASSESRDFGYTF
.,.,TRBJ2-5,TRBV6-1,15,TGTGCCAGCAGTGAGAGGACAAGGGCCCAAGAGACCCAGTACTTC,CASSERTRAQETQYF
.,few,TRBJ1-5,TRBV21-1,16,TGTGCCAGCAAAGAAAACCGGGATCACCTTAATCAGCCCCAGCATTTT,CASKENRDHLNQPQHF
.,.,TRBJ2-6,TRBV5-6,17,TGTGCCAGCAGCTTCAGGGGCTTTAGCTCTGGGGCCAACGTCCTGACTTTC,CASSFRGFSSGANVLTF
.,.,TRBJ1-2,TRBV6-5,15,TGTGCCAGCAGTTACTCCACGGAGGTTAACTATGGCTACACCTTC,CASSYSTEVNYGYTF
TRBD1,.,TRBJ2-2,TRBV5-1,16,TGCGCCAGCAGCCCGACAGGGGGACCTAACACCGGGGAGCTGTTTTTT,CASSPTGGPNTGELFF
.,.,TRBJ1-4,TRBV4-3,16,TGCGCCAGCAGCCAAGAATATTTACAGGATAATGAAAAACTGTTTTTT,CASSQEYLQDNEKLFF
TRBD2,.,TRBJ2-5,TRBV7-9,16,TGTGCCAGCAGTTCACCCGGACTAGCGGGATCAGAGACCCAGTACTTC,CASSSPGLAGSETQYF
.,few,TRBJ1-1,TRBV2,12,TGTGCCAGCAGTGAAAGGACTTACAAAGCTTTCTTT,CASSERTYKAFF
TRBD1,once,TRBJ1-4,TRBV30,15,TGTGCCTGGAGTGTACCAGGGGGCGGTGGTGAAAAACTGTTTTTT,CAWSVPGGGGEKLFF
TRBD2,.,TRBJ2-7,TRBV7-2,15,TGTGCCAGCAGCACCCGGACTAGCGCCTCCTACGAGCAGTACTTC,CASSTRTSASYEQYF
TRBD1,.,TRBJ1-2,TRBV30,11,TGTGCCTCGCCGGGACAGCATGGCTACACCTTC,CASPGQHGYTF
TRBD1,.,TRBJ1-1,TRBV29-1,12,TGCAGCGCCGCGACAGGGAAGACTGAAGCTTTCTTT,CSAATGKTEAFF
TRBD1,.,TRBJ1-1,TRBV27,14,TGTGCCAGCAGCTTCGGGACAGCTAACACTGAAGCTTTCTTT,CASSFGTANTEAFF
TRBD1,.,TRBJ2-1,TRBV7-2,15,TGTGCCAGCAGCCTGCCGGGACAGGGGAGGGAGGAGCAGTTCTTC,CASSLPGQGREEQFF
.,.,TRBJ2-1,TRBV6-1,15,TGTGCCAGCAGTGTAGTAAGACTCCAGAACAATGAGCAGTTCTTC,CASSVVRLQNNEQFF
TRBD1,.,TRBJ2-5,TRBV4-3,15,TGCGCCAGCAGCCAAGGAAACAGGGGTGGGGAGACCCAGTACTTC,CASSQGNRGGETQYF
TRBD1,once,TRBJ2-7,TRBV2,12,TGTGCCAGCATCGGGACAGTCTACGAGCAGTACTTC,CASIGTVYEQYF
TRBD2,.,TRBJ2-1,TRBV4-1,18,TGCGCCAGCAGCCAAAATCCCGGGACTAGCGGGTTCTACAATGAGCAGTTCTTC,CASSQNPGTSGFYNEQFF
.,.,TRBJ1-2,TRBV6-5,13,TGTGCCAGCAGTTACGGGGCAGACTATGGCTACACCTTC,CASSYGADYGYTF